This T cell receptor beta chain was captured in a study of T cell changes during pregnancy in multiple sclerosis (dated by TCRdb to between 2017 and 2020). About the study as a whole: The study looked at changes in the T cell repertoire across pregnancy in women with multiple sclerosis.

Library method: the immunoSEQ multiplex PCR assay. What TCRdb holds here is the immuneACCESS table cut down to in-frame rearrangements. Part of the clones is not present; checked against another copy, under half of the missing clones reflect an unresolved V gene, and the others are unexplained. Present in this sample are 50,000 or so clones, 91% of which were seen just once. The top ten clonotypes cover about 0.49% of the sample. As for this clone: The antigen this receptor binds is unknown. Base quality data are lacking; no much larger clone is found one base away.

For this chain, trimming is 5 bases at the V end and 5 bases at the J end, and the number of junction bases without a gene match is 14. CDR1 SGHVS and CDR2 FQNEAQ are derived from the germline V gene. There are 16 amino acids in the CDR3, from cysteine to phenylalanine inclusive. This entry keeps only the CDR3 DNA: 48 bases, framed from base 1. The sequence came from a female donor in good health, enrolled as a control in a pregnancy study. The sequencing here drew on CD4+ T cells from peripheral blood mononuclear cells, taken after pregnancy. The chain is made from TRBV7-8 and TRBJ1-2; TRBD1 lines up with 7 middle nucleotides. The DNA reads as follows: TGTGCCAGCAGCGTGACAGGGTTAGGCAATAGGTATGGCTACACCTTC. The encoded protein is CASSVTGLGNRYGYTF. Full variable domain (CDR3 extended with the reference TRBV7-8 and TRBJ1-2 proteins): GAGVSQSPRYKVAKRGQDVALRCDPISGHVSLFWYQQALGQGPEFLTYFQNEAQLDKSGLPSDRFFAERPEGSVSTLKIQRTQQEDSAVYLCASSVTGLGNRYGYTFGSGTRLTVV.